A selection of T cell receptor beta chains follows, all from one sample in a study of monozygotic twins with cystic fibrosis. The data were produced by immunoSEQ multiplex PCR, yet TCRdb's version contains in-frame clones alone and is incomplete. The table lists roughly 29,000 clones, about 85% of them singletons. Sequencing was done on a sample of blood. The receptor source for this set is a girl aged 2-9 years with cystic fibrosis. Both conserved end residues are trimmed from each CDR3. Clone sizes are given selectively: once, few, many, or a class where the clone is expanded.

CDR3 protein,clone size,J gene,V gene
ASSLEAVYGYT,once,TRBJ1-2,TRBV7-2
ASSSRVGSVNEQF,.,TRBJ2-1,TRBV5-8
ATSRGSGTSGYEQY,.,TRBJ2-7,TRBV15
ASSSLQGSSNQPQH,.,TRBJ1-5,TRBV5-6
ASSRGGRATDTQY,.,TRBJ2-3,TRBV6-5
ASSLGLAGGTDTQY,once,TRBJ2-3,TRBV7-2
ASSSSGSWVAKNIQY,.,TRBJ2-4,TRBV7-8
ASSLEAGSTPEAF,.,TRBJ1-1,TRBV11-2
ASSFGLAGNKNEQF,.,TRBJ2-1,TRBV7-9
ASSLSTGNTEAF,.,TRBJ1-1,TRBV28
ASSSPLSRYYEQY,.,TRBJ2-7,TRBV7-3
ATGPSSGAYEQY,.,TRBJ2-7,TRBV10-3
ASSLALTAGGEKLF,.,TRBJ1-4,TRBV7-9
ASSLGQGSPSWGYT,.,TRBJ1-2,TRBV5-1
ASSPNDGQGMGEQY,.,TRBJ2-7,TRBV7-2
ASSEYYRSGFYEQY,.,TRBJ2-7,TRBV6-1
SVRRAGTYNEQF,.,TRBJ2-1,TRBV29-1
ASSSPPSGQGPWGYT,few,TRBJ1-2,TRBV4-1
ASSPIGEKLF,.,TRBJ1-4,TRBV7-9
ASSLGELTGDTQY,.,TRBJ2-3,TRBV28
ASSDRVTYNSPLH,.,TRBJ1-6,TRBV6-1
ASSPEDAQGQPQH,.,TRBJ1-5,TRBV4-1
ASSPRDRGNSPLH,few,TRBJ1-6,TRBV5-6
AISESVGDTQY,once,TRBJ2-3,TRBV10-3
ASSDPGQVFDEQF,.,TRBJ2-1,TRBV25-1
ASSLAPGGSGNTIY,few,TRBJ1-3,TRBV5-5
SGEGDYNEQF,.,TRBJ2-1,TRBV29-1
AWANGGTSYEQY,.,TRBJ2-7,TRBV30